One sample yielded the 11 T cell receptor beta chains listed below, sequenced in a study of T cells expressing NK-cell markers. After re-calling the 5' RACE reads, TCRdb lists one entry per CDR3 protein, DNA absent. The sample holds hundreds of thousands of distinct CDR3 sequences. The sample was blood T cells: a sorted CD56 or NKG2C T cell subset, CD4+ or CD8+ T cells, or bulk PBMC T cells (not recorded which). The receptors originated from a woman between 18 and 70 years old in good health.

The J gene is TRBJ2-1, the V gene TRBV7-2; the D call of TRBD2 rests on TCRdb alone, since no DNA is present to check it. Germline V gives CDR1 SGHTA, CDR2 FQGNSA. The CDR3 runs to 13 residues. The CDR3 sequence is CASSTGLAAEQFF.

The rearrangement links TRBV12-3 or TRBV12-4 to TRBJ1-5; the D call from TCRdb, TRBD1, cannot be confirmed without DNA. This CDR3 region has 14 residues. CDR3 region: CASSRHREDQPQHF.

This rearrangement joins TRBV12-3 or TRBV12-4 to TRBJ1-5; TCRdb lists TRBD1, though no DNA is available to test this call. The CDR3 sequence is 13 residues long. CDR3 region: CASSSGPRQPQHF.

The rearrangement joins TRBV20-1 to TRBJ2-1. The CDR3 loop spans 12 amino acids. CDR1 is DFQATT and CDR2 is SNEGSKA in the germline V gene (reference sequence). CDR3 sequence: CSARESVLSQFF.

The chain employs TRBV10-3 and TRBJ1-2; the TRBD1 assignment by TCRdb is unverifiable without DNA. From germline, CDR1 is ENHRY and CDR2 SYGVKD. The CDR3 runs to 13 residues. CDR3 sequence reads: CAISELDSPGGTF.

The CDR3 sequence is CSARPPLAGAQDTQYF. The genes are TRBV20-1 and TRBJ2-3; TCRdb's D call, TRBD2, is unchecked because there is no DNA. The CDR3 contains 16 residues. Germline V gives CDR1 DFQATT, CDR2 SNEGSKA (reference sequence).

The chain combines TRBV5-1 with TRBJ2-1; the D call from TCRdb, TRBD2, cannot be confirmed without DNA. CDR1 and CDR2 from the germline V gene are SGHRS and YFSETQ. The CDR3 has 16 residues. CDR3 amino acids: CASSLGAGTSYNEQFF.

The V gene is TRBV11-3, the J gene TRBJ2-2; there is no DNA to check the TCRdb D call of TRBD2. Germline CDR1 and CDR2: SGHNT and YENEEA. The CDR3 runs 12 residues. The CDR3: CASSGGSGQLFF.

The gene calls are TRBV28 and TRBJ1-5. CDR3 length: 15 amino acids. Germline assignment: CDR1 MDHEN and CDR2 SYDVKM. The CDR3: CASRGSRGPNQPQHF. The full variable domain, rest sourced from reference TRBV28 and TRBJ1-5, is DVKVTQSSRYLVKRTGEKVFLECVQDMDHENMFWYRQDPGLGLRLIYFSYDVKMKEKGDIPEGYSVSREKKERFSLILESASTNQTSMYLCASRGSRGPNQPQHFGDGTRLSIL.

The J gene is TRBJ2-1, the V gene TRBV12-3 or TRBV12-4; the D call from TCRdb, TRBD2, cannot be confirmed without DNA. This CDR3 has 16 amino acids. The CDR3 sequence is CASSWTSGRAYNEQFF.

V usage is TRBV28 and J usage is TRBJ1-1; TCRdb indicates TRBD1, and absent DNA this call remains unverified. There are 12 residues in the CDR3. Germline lookup yields CDR1 MDHEN and CDR2 SYDVKM. The CDR3: CAVGQKVTEAFF. Complete variable domain (other parts from reference TRBV28 and TRBJ1-1): DVKVTQSSRYLVKRTGEKVFLECVQDMDHENMFWYRQDPGLGLRLIYFSYDVKMKEKGDIPEGYSVSREKKERFSLILESASTNQTSMYLCAVGQKVTEAFFGQGTRLTVV.